This T cell receptor beta chain appears in the sequencing data of a study of read filtering for tumor transcriptome and immune sequencing. This clonotype was seen ten or more times. What it binds is not known. From about 0.4 ug of RNA, a library with molecular barcoded alpha/delta and beta/gamma adaptors was made. TCRdb itself ran the reads through MiXCR, one entry per CDR3 protein. The repertoire holds about 130,000 distinct CDR3 sequences, around 13% seen once, with approximately 11% in the top ten. Study-level points and caveats: Approximately 79% of IR-seq clonotypes had a single read, yet these held 3% to 4% of reads. IR-seq and RNA-seq agreed better without single-read clonotypes. The sorted CD138-negative fraction was a mixed bone marrow immune population, not purified T cells.

This CDR3 has 16 residues. Trimming took 6 bases from V and 0 from J, leaving 15 bases between them. Looked up from germline, CDR1 is MNHNS and CDR2 is SASEGT. Sequencing was carried out using a population of CD138-negative cells sorted from bone marrow. V and J are TRBV6-1 and TRBJ1-5; no reliable D call. This sequence was found in a donor over 35 with multiple myeloma. For the CDR3, the DNA is TGTGCCAGCAGGATCTTCTTATTCCTTAGCAATCAGCCCCAGCATTTT. Amino acids: CASRIFLFLSNQPQHF.